Following are 27 T cell receptor beta chains from one sample sequenced in a study of regulatory T cells in long-lasting Graves disease. Construction of TCR beta libraries relied on iRepertoire HTBI primers and on Arm-PCR targeting CDR3 regions. TCRdb reanalysed the multiplex PCR reads using MiXCR and keeps one entry per CDR3 protein. Here the sample spans about 330,000 distinct CDR3 sequences, under 20% being singletons. Time point noted: newly diagnosed GD, antithyroid drugs for less than 3 months. PBMC-derived RNA was used for the TCR library. The same specimen was also included in a second study, on T cells in Graves' hyperthyroidism and ophthalmopathy.

The sample here was peripheral blood mononuclear cells (PBMCs), taken at new diagnosis, from a patient treated with antithyroid drugs. The receptor source for this set is a woman younger than 35 with Graves disease.

This clonotype was observed many times. In nucleotides, the CDR3 is TGTGCCAGCAGCTTGAGAAGGACTAGCGGGTTCTACGAGCAGTACTTC. It translates to CASSLRRTSGFYEQYF. This chain joins TRBV7-8 and TRBJ2-7, with 11 bases lining up with TRBD2. The CDR3 is 16 residues long. V dropped 3 bases and J dropped 3; count of bases not matched to a gene: 7. Germline V CDR1 and CDR2: SGHVS, FQNEAQ.

A word on this clonotype: A much larger clone lies a single base off, so this may be a read error. CDR3 coding DNA: TGCGCCAGCAGCTTGGGCGAATTTGGGGGCCCCGGGGAGCTGTTTTTT. The encoded protein is CASSLGEFGGPGELFF. The chain combines TRBV5-1 with TRBJ2-2; D perhaps matches TRBD1 (6 bases). From germline, CDR1 is SGHRS and CDR2 YFSETQ. CDR3 length equals 16 residues. Trimming left V 0 bases short and J 6 bases short, with 15 bases between.

This clonotype was counted at least ten times. The chain uses TRBV7-3 and TRBJ2-1; 12 nucleotides align to TRBD2. Looked up from germline, CDR1 is SGHTA and CDR2 is FQGTGA. The CDR3 sequence is 18 residues long. V gave up 1 base and J gave up 9 bases; unmatched junction bases: 13. The CDR3 DNA is TGTGCCAGCAGCTTAATGACGGGGCTAGCGGGGGGGCGGAGTGAGCAGTTCTTC. Translated, it gives CASSLMTGLAGGRSEQFF.

This clonotype was seen at least ten times. CDR3 amino acids: CSTLTGFGLNNEQFF. In nucleotides, the CDR3 is TGCAGTACTCTGACAGGGTTTGGTTTAAACAATGAGCAGTTCTTC. The chain joins TRBV20-1 to TRBJ2-1, with 7 bases fitting TRBD1. The CDR3 runs to 15 residues. V lost 8 bases and J lost 5; bases outside the gene matches: 15. Germline CDR1 is DFQATT and CDR2 is SNEGSKA (reference sequence).

The sample holds many counts of this clonotype. The CDR3 sequence is CASSVGGDRTGELFF. CDR3 DNA sequence: TGTGCCAGCAGCGTAGGGGGAGATCGGACCGGGGAGCTGTTTTTT. V is TRBV9 and J is TRBJ2-2; tentatively, D is TRBD2 (5 bases). The CDR3 sequence is 15 residues long. Trimming left V 0 bases short and J 5 bases short, with 11 bases between. Germline CDR1 SGDLS, CDR2 YYNGEE.

This clonotype was detected ten times or more. The CDR3 DNA sequence: TGCAGTGCTAGTTTGGGTGGAAACGAGCAGTACTTC. Protein product: CSASLGGNEQYF. The chain carries TRBV20-1 and TRBJ2-7, with unresolved D. V gave up 3 bases and J gave up 5 bases, with 11 bases separating them. This CDR3 contains 12 residues. CDR1 and CDR2 from the germline V gene are DFQATT and SNEGSKA (reference sequence).

There are many counts of this clonotype. The V call is TRBV6-1, the J call TRBJ1-1; D ambiguous. Trimming cost V 5 bases and J 10 bases, with 11 bases left between them. This CDR3 spans 11 amino acids. Germline assignment: CDR1 MNHNS and CDR2 SASEGT. The CDR3 region has the DNA TGTGCCAGCAGTAAAGACCTACGAGCTTTCTTT. Translated, it gives CASSKDLRAFF.

This rearrangement joins TRBV12-3 or TRBV12-4 to TRBJ1-2; D remains unclear. There are 11 residues in the CDR3. Trimming shortened V by 8 bases and J by 8 bases, and 12 bases separated the two germline ends. This CDR3 is CASAYLRGYTF. The DNA for the CDR3 is TGTGCCAGCGCCTATTTGAGAGGCTACACCTTC.

This clonotype was picked up many times. This chain joins TRBV5-1 and TRBJ1-2; D might be TRBD1 (5 bases). The V end lost 4 bases, the J end lost 3 bases, and 16 bases lay between the germline ends. Germline CDR1 and CDR2: SGHRS and YFSETQ. The CDR3 covers 15 residues. CDR3 in DNA: TGCGCCAGCAGCCGGGACTCCCGGGACGACTATGGCTACACCTTC. This translates into CASSRDSRDDYGYTF.

This clonotype was counted ten times or more. The genes are TRBV7-3 and TRBJ1-2; D perhaps matches TRBD1 (5 bases). Germline V gene data show CDR1 as SGHTA and CDR2 as FQGTGA. This CDR3 spans 14 amino acids. V gave up 4 bases and J gave up 3 bases, with 12 bases separating them. The CDR3 here is CASSSGTYDYGYTF. The CDR3 nucleotides read TGTGCCAGCAGCTCCGGGACCTACGACTATGGCTACACCTTC.

This clonotype was recorded only once. This may stem from a read error, because a much larger clone lies one nucleotide away. V usage is TRBV7-3 and J usage is TRBJ2-3, with TRBD1 identical over 9 bases. The J call could be wrong; TRBJ2-1 is a better fit for the DNA end. Germline CDR1 is SGHTA and CDR2 is FQGTGA. The CDR3 runs 15 residues. CDR3 loop: CASSLSQGASNKQFF. The CDR3, as DNA: TGTGCCAGCAGCTTGTCACAGGGGGCTAGCAATAAGCAGTTCTTC.

About this clonotype: At one end, the junction sequence differs from germline, possibly due to a read error. The chain combines TRBV7-7 with TRBJ1-1, with 10 bases that match TRBD1. There are 18 residues in the CDR3. CDR1 is SSHAT, CDR2 FNYEAQ, per germline (reference sequence). The CDR3 DNA sequence: TGTGCTAGCAGCCCACTACCGGGACAGGGGCCGATGAACACTGAAGCTTTCTTT. Its protein is CASSPLPGQGPMNTEAFF. Variable domain in full (rest from reference TRBV7-7 and TRBJ1-1): GAGVSQSPRYKVTKRGQDVTLRCDPISSHATLYWYQQALGQGPEFLTYFNYEAQPDKSGLPSDRFSAERPEGSISTLTIQRTEQRDSAMYRCASSPLPGQGPMNTEAFFGQGTRLTVV.

This clonotype was seen many times. The chain carries TRBV6-9 and TRBJ1-2; possible D gene TRBD1, 5 bases. This CDR3 spans 14 amino acids. The V end was cut by 4 bases, the J end by 7 bases, with 16 bases between. From germline, CDR1 is MNHGY and CDR2 SVAAGI. This chain's CDR3 is CASSLTVGAVGYTF. Written as DNA, the CDR3 is TGTGCCAGCAGTTTGACGGTCGGGGCCGTTGGCTACACCTTC.

The V call is TRBV29-1, the J call TRBJ1-1; D possibly corresponds to TRBD1 (5 bases). Trimming removed 7 bases from V and 4 bases from J, with 16 bases in between. Germline CDR1 SQVTM, CDR2 ANQGSEA. The CDR3 has 13 amino acids. The CDR3 reads CSGAGGWATEAFF. CDR3 DNA sequence: TGCAGCGGCGCGGGGGGGTGGGCCACTGAAGCTTTCTTT. Together with reference TRBV29-1 and TRBJ1-1, the CDR3 gives the full variable domain: SAVISQKPSRDICQRGTSLTIQCQVDSQVTMMFWYRQQPGQSLTLIATANQGSEATYESGFVIDKFPISRPNLTFSTLTVSNMSPEDSSIYLCSGAGGWATEAFFGQGTRLTVV.

This clonotype was counted at least ten times. V gene TRBV11-2 combines with J gene TRBJ2-5; 8 positions match TRBD2. Germline-derived CDR1 and CDR2 are SGHAT and FQNNGV. V was clipped by 1 base and J by 5 bases; unmatched bases: 9. The CDR3 consists of 16 residues. The CDR3 DNA is TGTGCCAGCAGCTTAGCCCCTCGGGAGGGGGGGGAGACCCAGTACTTC. This sequence encodes CASSLAPREGGETQYF.

The chain recombines TRBV12-3 or TRBV12-4 with TRBJ2-4; no definite D call. The germline V and J ends were trimmed by 3 bases and 7 bases, with 4 bases remaining between them. CDR3 length: 11 amino acids. Written as DNA, the CDR3 is TGTGCCAGCAGTTTCCGGAACATTCAGTACTTC. The encoded protein is CASSFRNIQYF.

This clonotype showed up many times. The rearrangement joins TRBV20-1 to TRBJ1-1, with D maybe TRBD1 (5 bases). Germline lookup yields CDR1 DFQATT and CDR2 SNEGSKA (reference sequence). V was shortened by 0 bases and J by 4 bases, with 12 bases between the two germline ends. The CDR3 is made up of 14 amino acids. The CDR3 region is CSAREGLKPTEAFF. CDR3 bases: TGCAGTGCTAGAGAGGGGCTAAAACCCACTGAAGCTTTCTTT.

V and J are TRBV4-1 and TRBJ2-3; 11 bases fit TRBD2. With V trimmed by 1 base and J by 0 bases, 6 bases remained unmatched. This CDR3 region has 18 residues. CDR1 is MGHRA and CDR2 is YSYEKL in the germline V gene. CDR3 sequence: CASSQGLAGLHSTDTQYF. Written as DNA, the CDR3 is TGCGCCAGCAGCCAAGGACTAGCGGGGCTACATAGCACAGATACGCAGTATTTT.

This clonotype was observed at least ten times. The gene calls are TRBV12-3 or TRBV12-4 and TRBJ2-1; 7 bases are shared with TRBD1. The length of the CDR3 is 17 residues. V shed 3 bases, J shed 5 bases, and the junction held 13 bases outside the gene matches. The CDR3 region is CASSFRHWGQNDNEQFF. The CDR3, as DNA: TGTGCCAGCAGTTTCCGACATTGGGGACAGAATGACAATGAGCAGTTCTTC.

The chain uses TRBV7-3 and TRBJ2-5; D is unclear. CDR3 length equals 15 residues. Looked up from germline, CDR1 is SGHTA and CDR2 is FQGTGA. V was cut by 2 bases and J by 2 bases, with 12 bases left in between. The chain's CDR3 is CASSLGSAPQETQYF. Written as DNA, the CDR3 is TGTGCCAGCAGCTTAGGTTCAGCACCTCAAGAGACCCAGTACTTC.

The chain couples TRBV15 to TRBJ2-7; possibly TRBD1 or TRBD2 for D (5 bases each). This CDR3 is 13 amino acids long. Germline loops: CDR1 LNHNV, CDR2 YYDKDF (reference sequence). V shed 4 bases and J shed 2 bases, with 9 bases lying between them. CDR3 nucleotides: TGTGCCACCAGCACGGGACCCACCTACGAGCAGTACTTC. It specifies CATSTGPTYEQYF.

There are a few counts of this clonotype. The chain joins TRBV28 to TRBJ1-5; no clear D gene. The CDR3 is made up of 16 amino acids. The germline CDR1 and CDR2 sequences are MDHEN and SYDVKM. Trimming removed 8 bases at V and 2 bases at J, with 19 bases between. The CDR3 sequence is CASGSGTWQGNQPQHF. The CDR3 DNA reads TGTGCCAGCGGTAGCGGTACTTGGCAGGGCAATCAGCCCCAGCATTTT.

In this sample, this clonotype turned up a few times. J is TRBJ2-1 and V is TRBV7-9; D unresolved. The CDR3 contains 13 residues. Trimming cost V 5 bases and J 9 bases, with 14 bases left between them. CDR1 is SEHNR, CDR2 FQNEAQ, per germline (reference sequence). CDR3 residues: CASSIVEGPEQFF. The CDR3 bases are TGTGCCAGCAGCATTGTCGAAGGGCCTGAGCAGTTCTTC.

This clonotype was observed many times. The chain employs TRBV6-1 and TRBJ2-3; 13 bases agree with TRBD2. There are 15 residues in the CDR3. Germline-derived CDR1 and CDR2 are MNHNS and SASEGT. The trim removed 7 bases at V and 4 bases at J, leaving 5 bases unmatched. CDR3 DNA sequence: TGTGCCAGCATGAGTGGACTAGCGGGAGCAGATACGCAGTATTTT. Translation gives CASMSGLAGADTQYF.

This clonotype appeared a single time. This may be a read error: a much more frequent sequence differs by one nucleotide. The gene calls are TRBV10-3 and TRBJ2-7, with TRBD1 identical over 8 bases. The CDR3 consists of 15 residues. CDR1 ENHRY and CDR2 SYGVKD come from the germline V gene. V dropped 3 bases and J dropped 5; count of bases not matched to a gene: 9. The CDR3 loop is CAISDGRAGGNEQYF. The CDR3, as DNA: TGTGCCATCAGTGACGGTAGGGCAGGGGGCAACGAGCAGTACTTC.

This clonotype was picked up many times. The chain employs TRBV29-1 and TRBJ2-5, with 8 bases aligning to TRBD2. The V gene end was trimmed by 1 base and the J gene end by 5 bases; junction bases not matched to a gene: 9. CDR1 is SQVTM, CDR2 ANQGSEA, per germline. The CDR3 has 15 residues. CDR3 loop: CSVEAGLEFWETQYF. CDR3 coding DNA: TGCAGCGTTGAAGCGGGACTAGAATTCTGGGAGACCCAGTACTTC.

This clonotype was seen at least ten times. The CDR3 DNA reads TGCGCCAGCAGCTTGGCCTCGGGGGGGCTGACTGAAGCTTTCTTT. The encoded protein is CASSLASGGLTEAFF. The chain carries TRBV5-1 and TRBJ1-1; a possible D gene is TRBD1 (6 bases). The CDR3 length is 15 residues. Germline V gene sequence: CDR1 SGHRS, CDR2 YFSETQ. The V end lost 0 bases, the J end lost 5 bases, and 14 bases lay between the germline ends.